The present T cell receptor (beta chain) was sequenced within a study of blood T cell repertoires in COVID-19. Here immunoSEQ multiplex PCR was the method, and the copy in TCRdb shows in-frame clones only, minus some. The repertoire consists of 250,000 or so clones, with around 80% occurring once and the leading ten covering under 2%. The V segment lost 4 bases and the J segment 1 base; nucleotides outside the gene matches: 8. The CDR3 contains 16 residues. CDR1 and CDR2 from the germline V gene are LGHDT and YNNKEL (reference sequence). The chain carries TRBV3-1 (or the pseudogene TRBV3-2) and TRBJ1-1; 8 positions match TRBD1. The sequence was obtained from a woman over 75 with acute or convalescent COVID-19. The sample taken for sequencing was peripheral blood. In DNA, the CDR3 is TGTGCCAGCAGCCTTAGGACAGGGACGGGGAACACTGAAGCTTTCTTT. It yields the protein CASSLRTGTGNTEAFF.